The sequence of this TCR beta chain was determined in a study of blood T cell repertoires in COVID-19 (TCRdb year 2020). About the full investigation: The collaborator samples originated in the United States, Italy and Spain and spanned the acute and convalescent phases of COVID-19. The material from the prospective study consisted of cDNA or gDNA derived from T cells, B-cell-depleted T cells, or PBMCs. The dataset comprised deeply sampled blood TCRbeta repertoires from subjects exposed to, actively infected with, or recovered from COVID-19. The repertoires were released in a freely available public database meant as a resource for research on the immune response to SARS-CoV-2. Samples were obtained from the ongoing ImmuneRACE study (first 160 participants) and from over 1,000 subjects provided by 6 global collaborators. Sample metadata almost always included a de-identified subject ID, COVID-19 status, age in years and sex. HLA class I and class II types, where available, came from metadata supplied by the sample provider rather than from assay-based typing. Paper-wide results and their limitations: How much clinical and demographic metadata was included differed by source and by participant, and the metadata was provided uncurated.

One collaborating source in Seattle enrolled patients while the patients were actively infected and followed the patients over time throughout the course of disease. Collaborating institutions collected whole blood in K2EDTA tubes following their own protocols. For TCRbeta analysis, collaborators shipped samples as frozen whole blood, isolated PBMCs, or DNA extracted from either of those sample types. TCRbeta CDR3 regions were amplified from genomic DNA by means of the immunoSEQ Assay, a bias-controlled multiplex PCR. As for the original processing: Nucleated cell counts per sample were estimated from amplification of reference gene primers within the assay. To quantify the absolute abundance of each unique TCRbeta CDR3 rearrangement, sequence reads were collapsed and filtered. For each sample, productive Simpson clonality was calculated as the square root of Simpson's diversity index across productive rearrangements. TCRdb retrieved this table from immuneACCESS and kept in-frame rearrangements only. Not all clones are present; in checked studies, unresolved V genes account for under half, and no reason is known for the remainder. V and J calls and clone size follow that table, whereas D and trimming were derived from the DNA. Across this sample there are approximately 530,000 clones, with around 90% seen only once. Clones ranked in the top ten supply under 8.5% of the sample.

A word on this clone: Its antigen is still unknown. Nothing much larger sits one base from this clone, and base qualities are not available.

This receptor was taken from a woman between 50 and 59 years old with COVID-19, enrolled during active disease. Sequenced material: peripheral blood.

The DNA reads as follows: TGTGCCAGCAGTCTCTCAGGGGGTATGCCCCAGCATTTT. Translated, it reads CASSLSGGMPQHF. Recombination linked TRBV12-3 or TRBV12-4 to TRBJ1-5; TRBD1 lines up with 7 middle nucleotides. From the cysteine through the phenylalanine, the CDR3 covers 13 amino acids. This entry keeps only the CDR3 DNA: 39 bases, framed from base 1. After removal of 5 bases from V and 9 bases from J, the junction retains 7 bases not matched to a gene.